The source of this T cell receptor (beta chain) is a study of human T cells and chemical hapten exposure. Across the study: The study lasted approximately 26 weeks, and patients were dosed weekly with diphenylcyclopropenone on the scalp throughout.

In germline, CDR1 is KGHSH, CDR2 LQKENI. V was cut by 5 bases and J by 1 base, with 8 bases left in between. This CDR3 is built from 14 residues. Time point meaning: patch test 2, 6 weeks after DPC sensitization. Treatment specified: therapeutic diphenylcyclopropenone sensitization with weekly scalp DPC. Blood draws preceded each patch test application. In this sample, this clonotype turned up many times. TCRdb re-called the RACE reads with MiXCR, one entry per CDR3 protein. The sample holds about 82,000 distinct CDR3 sequences, about 6.6% seen once. The input for sequencing was whole blood, taken in connection with sensitization to the hapten diphenylcyclopropenone (DPC). This chain links TRBV18 with TRBJ2-2, with unresolved D. The TCR comes from a woman in her thirties with alopecia areata. Some clones in this sample may be carry-over from other donors' samples. The CDR3 region has the DNA TGTGCCAGCTCATTGGCAGAGAACACCGGGGAGCTGTTTTTT. As protein: CASSLAENTGELFF.